This TCR beta chain appears in the sequencing data of a study of human T cells and chemical hapten exposure (dated by TCRdb to the early 2020s). Regarding the complete study: For sensitization, 2% DPC in acetone was applied to a 2 cm by 2 cm area of upper inner arm skin. Alopecia areata with under or over 50% scalp involvement, alopecia totalis and alopecia universalis were represented in the patient cohort, which was mostly female. For TCR sequencing, blood came from 25 to 30 alopecia patients at anywhere from one to four time points (pre-sensitization, 2, 6 and 24 weeks). Patch testing was performed on the upper back with Finn chambers containing 0.01% DPC, and the patch tests were scored after 6 days according to International Contact Dermatitis Research Group standards. Blood samples were taken from patients before sensitization (week 0) and then at 2, 6 and about 24 weeks after DPC sensitization. The libraries were sequenced as a pool, and the TCR yield per sample differed mostly because of small variations in library volumes within the pool. This study followed changes in the peripheral blood TCR repertoire in vivo during primary and secondary sensitization of alopecia patients to the hapten diphenylcyclopropenone (DPC). Weekly therapeutic DPC doses were additionally applied to the scalp of patients throughout the roughly 25-week study period.

As for this clonotype: The antigen this receptor binds is unknown. Base qualities are not at hand, and no much larger clone is one base apart.

Results and caveats for the whole study, not just this receptor: Because every patient had alopecia, a presumed autoimmune disease, the patients' immune response might differ from that of healthy individuals. Significantly more large CDR3 similarity clusters were formed by expanded TCRs than by pre-sensitization or healthy control sets, consistent with antigen-driven responses. Patch test score correlated positively with the number of PT1 expanded TCRs, reaching significance at thresholds 8, 16 and 32 but not at 4. The number of TCRs above 1 in 1000 frequency did not change with DPC sensitization; there was no evidence of global repertoire structure alterations. After repeated subsampling, the strength of the expansion versus patch-test correlation and the threshold at which it became significant changed.

In the paper's terms, the time point label means: patch test 2, 6 weeks after DPC sensitization. Taken with the paper, the label for treatment or condition translates to: therapeutic diphenylcyclopropenone sensitization with weekly scalp DPC. At each patch-test visit, blood was drawn before the patch test was applied. Patients were eligible if aged 18 to 70, diagnosed with alopecia and judged suitable for DPC therapy, and pregnant patients were excluded. Total RNA was extracted from unfractionated whole blood collected in Tempus Blood RNA tubes. The library was built by means of RACE. Instrument on record: NextSeq 500. During library preparation, unique molecular identifiers were attached to individual cDNA molecules so that TCRs could be counted in a quantitative, reproducible way. From each blood RNA sample, both TCR alpha and TCR beta chains were sequenced. As for the authors' bioinformatics: Samples had a median of roughly 87,000 TCRs, with a range from roughly 23,224 to 700,000. V, J and CDR3 annotation of the TCR reads was carried out using the Decombinator software suite. For PS versus PT1 abundance plots, all samples were subsampled to the same number of TCRs (28,000). TCRs were defined as expanded if absent before sensitization and observed at least eight times at the 2-week time point. TCRdb took the public reads, trimmed them with fastp at Q25, ran MiXCR for clone calling and kept in-frame beta chains. Rows are combined by CDR3 protein, so each entry shows the most common genes and DNA. None of the V and J calls come from the authors' own analysis; TCRdb made them. This sample comprises more than 85,000 distinct CDR3 sequences, approximately 11% of them detected only once. The top ten hold roughly 2.2% of the sample.

This receptor was obtained from a man aged 35-49 years with alopecia areata. Some clones in this sample may be carry-over from other donors' samples. The material sequenced was whole blood, taken in connection with sensitization to the hapten diphenylcyclopropenone (DPC).

CDR3 sequence: CASSQAYTSGIFEQYV. The DNA is as follows: TGCGCCAGCAGCCAAGCCTATACTAGCGGGATCTTCGAGCAGTACGTC. The chain employs TRBV4-3 and TRBJ2-7, with 10 middle bases fitting TRBD2. Its CDR3 holds 16 amino acids, cysteine through valine. Only CDR3 DNA is held: 48 bases, read in frame from base 1. Trimming leaves V shorter by 1 base and J shorter by 6 bases, with the junction holding 9 bases beyond the gene matches. From the germline V gene, CDR1 is LGHNA and CDR2 is YSLEER.